Listed below are T cell receptor beta chains from one sample, sequenced in a study of a mutant IDH1 vaccine in newly diagnosed glioma. Their specific antigens are unknown. Some clones are missing from TCRdb's copy, which holds only in-frame ones; the method was immunoSEQ multiplex PCR. The sample consists of some 120,000 clones, just under 80% of them appearing once. The specimen comprised PBMCs, sampled from a glioma patient whose treatment included an IDH1 peptide vaccine. These receptors all stem from a man aged 35-49 years with glioma. CDR3s include the opening cysteine and the closing phenylalanine or tryptophan. A D gene is named only where the DNA matches it firmly. The size entry is marked missing in some rows and otherwise reads once, few, many or a size class.

d_call j_call clone_size v_call cdr3_nt cdr3_aa
TRBD1 TRBJ1-4 - TRBV5-5 TGTGCCAGCAGCGCCGGGACAGCTAATGAAAAACTGTTTTTT CASSAGTANEKLFF
TRBD1 TRBJ2-7 - TRBV10-1 TGCGCCAGCAGTGATCACGATGGCAGGGGGATAAGGCAGTACTTC CASSDHDGRGIRQYF
- TRBJ1-2 - TRBV19 TGTGCCAGTAGTGGGGTCGGGGGAAACTATGGCTACACCTTC CASSGVGGNYGYTF
- TRBJ1-6 - TRBV2 TGTGCCAGCAGGATTGAGGACTCCTATAATTCACCCCTCCACTTT CASRIEDSYNSPLHF
TRBD1 TRBJ2-5 - TRBV7-9 TGTGCCAGCAGCTTTAGGACAGGGGGAAACCAAGAGACCCAGTACTTC CASSFRTGGNQETQYF
- TRBJ2-3 - TRBV21-1 TGTGCCAGCAGCGGAGGGAATAGCTCCCCCCCCACAGATACGCAGTATTTT CASSGGNSSPPTDTQYF
TRBD2 TRBJ2-7 few TRBV7-8 TGTGCCAGCAGCCTAACCTTAGCGGGAGACGGGGACGAGCAGTACTTC CASSLTLAGDGDEQYF
- TRBJ2-7 - TRBV5-4 TGTGCCAGCAGCAAGCAGGGATCCTACGAGCAGTACTTC CASSKQGSYEQYF
TRBD2 TRBJ2-7 - TRBV7-6 TGTGCCAGCAGCCCCGGGGGTAGCGGGGATTTTGAGCAGTACTTC CASSPGGSGDFEQYF
- TRBJ1-1 - TRBV2 TGTGCCAGCAGTGAAGTGGCAGGGAACACTGAAGCTTTCTTT CASSEVAGNTEAFF
- TRBJ2-2 few TRBV19 TGTGCCAGTAGTATTCCACCCACCGGGGAGCTGTTTTTT CASSIPPTGELFF
TRBD1 TRBJ1-2 - TRBV30 TGTGCCTGGAGTGGAGCGGGACAGGACCGGAGGGGCTATGGCTACACCTTC CAWSGAGQDRRGYGYTF
- TRBJ2-5 - TRBV30 TGTGCCGCAAGGTCGGTAGCGTGGGAGACCCAGTACTTC CAARSVAWETQYF
- TRBJ1-2 few TRBV19 TGTGCCAGTAGTCTAACAGGCAGCTACACCTTC CASSLTGSYTF
- TRBJ2-3 - TRBV2 TGTGCCAGCAGTGGTCTTCTAGAAGATACGCAGTATTTT CASSGLLEDTQYF
TRBD1 TRBJ2-1 - TRBV19 TGTGCCAGCACCCCGGACAGGGCCTCCTACAATGAGCAGTTCTTC CASTPDRASYNEQFF
- TRBJ1-1 - TRBV19 TGTGCCAGTAGTATAGAGGGGACACGGAACACTGAAGCTTTCTTT CASSIEGTRNTEAFF
- TRBJ1-2 - TRBV15 TGTGCCACCAGCAGAGATTATCTGGGAGGGCAAGGCTACACCTTC CATSRDYLGGQGYTF
- TRBJ2-2 - TRBV7-9 TGTGCCAGCAGCCCTCGACTGGCAGAGAACACCGGGGAGCTGTTTTTT CASSPRLAENTGELFF
- TRBJ2-7 - TRBV28 TGTGCCAGCGTACATTCAAGCTCCTACGAGCAGTACTTC CASVHSSSYEQYF
TRBD1 TRBJ1-5 - TRBV4-2 TGTGCCAGCAGCCAGTCTACAGGGGATCAGCCCCAGCATTTT CASSQSTGDQPQHF
TRBD2 TRBJ2-1 - TRBV11-2 TGTGCCAGCAGCCCCAGGGAGAGCGGGATTTACAATGAGCAGTTCTTC CASSPRESGIYNEQFF
TRBD1 TRBJ2-5 - TRBV19 TGTGCCAGTAGTATAGGGACAGGTTCCCAAGAGACCCAGTACTTC CASSIGTGSQETQYF
TRBD1 TRBJ1-1 - TRBV6-5 TGTGCCAGCAGTTACTCAAGGACAGGGCTTTACACTGAAGCTTTCTTT CASSYSRTGLYTEAFF
TRBD2 TRBJ2-3 - TRBV7-2 TGTGCCAGCAGCTTAGAGGCTAGCGGGGGGGGAGATACGCAGTATTTT CASSLEASGGGDTQYF
TRBD1 TRBJ2-7 - TRBV29-1 TGCAGCGTTGACTCGTCGGGACAGGGTAGCGAGCAGTACTTC CSVDSSGQGSEQYF
TRBD2 TRBJ2-1 - TRBV5-1 TGCGCCAGCAGCTTTCTCTCTAGCGGGTCATACAATGAGCAGTTCTTC CASSFLSSGSYNEQFF
- TRBJ2-1 - TRBV18 TGTGCCAGCTCACTCAAGGAGAGCTCCTACAATGAGCAGTTCTTC CASSLKESSYNEQFF
- TRBJ2-1 few TRBV7-3 TGTGCCAGCAGCTCCACAGGAGCTTACAATGAGCAGTTCTTC CASSSTGAYNEQFF
TRBD1 TRBJ2-5 - TRBV28 TGTGCCAGCAGTACAGGGGTCGGGGAGACCCAGTACTTC CASSTGVGETQYF
TRBD2 TRBJ2-3 - TRBV27 TGTGCCAGCAGTCCCATAGCGGGGGGCCTTGGAGATACGCAGTATTTT CASSPIAGGLGDTQYF
- TRBJ1-1 few TRBV5-1 TGCGCCAGCAGCTTGAAAGGAGGGGGGAACACTGAAGCTTTCTTT CASSLKGGGNTEAFF
- TRBJ1-2 - TRBV7-9 TGTGCCAGCAGCCCGGCGAGGGGCAGGGCAGGTGGCTACACCTTC CASSPARGRAGGYTF
- TRBJ2-7 - TRBV10-3 TGTGCCATCAGTGAGTCGAGGGGAGTCGAGCAGTACTTC CAISESRGVEQYF
- TRBJ1-4 - TRBV7-8 TGTGCCAGCAGCTTAGTTCTGGGCCCGAGTGAAAAACTGTTTTTT CASSLVLGPSEKLFF
TRBD2 TRBJ2-1 few TRBV14 TGTGCCAGCAGCCAAACTAGCGGGGGGGCTTACAATGAGCAGTTCTTC CASSQTSGGAYNEQFF
TRBD1 TRBJ2-7 - TRBV4-3 TGCGCCAGCAGCCACACCGGGACAGGGGGCATATACGAGCAGTACTTC CASSHTGTGGIYEQYF
- TRBJ1-5 - TRBV6-6 TGTGCCAGCAAGTTGGGCAGCGAGAATCAGCCCCAGCATTTT CASKLGSENQPQHF
- TRBJ2-7 - TRBV2 TGTGCCAGCCGGCGATTGTTGGACCTCTACGAGCAGTACTTC CASRRLLDLYEQYF
- TRBJ2-7 - TRBV5-1 TGCGCCAGCAGCTCCGGGACGACCTCCGGGCAGTACTTC CASSSGTTSGQYF